A single sample is the source of the 27 T cell receptor beta chains below, sequenced in a study of T cells after yellow fever vaccination. TCRdb reprocessed the 5' RACE reads via MiXCR and lists one record per CDR3 protein. The sample includes 250,000 to 350,000 distinct CDR3 sequences, 3.5% to 4.5% of them seen just once. Sequencing was performed on PBMCs, taken 15 days after the yellow fever booster vaccination. Receptors originate from a young man who received the YFV17D yellow fever vaccine.

This clonotype was found many times. The CDR3 nucleotides read TGTGCCAGCAGTTTAGTAACAGGGGCTGGCTACACCTTC. Encoded protein: CASSLVTGAGYTF. This chain uses TRBV28 with TRBJ1-2; the match to TRBD1 covers 7 bases. CDR1 and CDR2 (germline): MDHEN, SYDVKM. Trimming removed 2 bases from V and 7 bases from J; junction bases left unmatched: 4. CDR3 length equals 13 residues.

The CDR3 nucleotides are TGTGCCAGCAGCAAAGAGGGGACAGGCGACACCGGGGAGCTGTTTTTT. It is translated as CASSKEGTGDTGELFF. V gene TRBV21-1 combines with J gene TRBJ2-2; the table's D gene call, TRBD1, was not cross checked with the DNA. TRBV21-1 is an annotated pseudogene. There are 16 residues in the CDR3.

This chain joins TRBV6-2 or TRBV6-3 and TRBJ1-2; 9 nucleotides agree with TRBD1. This CDR3 has 14 amino acids. V shed 8 bases, J shed 3 bases, and the junction held 7 bases outside the gene matches. Per the germline V gene, CDR1 is MNHEY and CDR2 is SVGEGT. DNA for the CDR3: TGTGCCAGCCTCGGGACAGGGTTGTACTATGGCTACACCTTC. Translating gives CASLGTGLYYGYTF.

This clonotype was seen only a few times. J is TRBJ2-5 and V is TRBV4-1; tentative D call: TRBD2 (5 bases). V was shortened by 4 bases and J by 5 bases, with 17 bases between the two germline ends. Germline CDR1 MGHRA, CDR2 YSYEKL. The CDR3 is 15 amino acids. The CDR3 loop is CASSPTPGLGETQYF. CDR3 bases: TGCGCCAGCAGCCCCACTCCGGGGTTGGGCGAGACCCAGTACTTC.

There are many counts of this clonotype. This chain links TRBV7-2 with TRBJ2-1; either TRBD1 or TRBD2 may fit D (6 bases each). Trimming left V 1 base short and J 9 bases short, with 16 bases between. CDR3 length: 15 amino acids. From germline, CDR1 is SGHTA and CDR2 FQGNSA. CDR3 sequence reads: CASSLVLRGPREQFF. CDR3 DNA sequence: TGTGCCAGCAGCTTAGTCCTTCGGGGGCCGCGTGAGCAGTTCTTC.

J is TRBJ1-1 and V is TRBV19, with D hard to call. Germline V CDR1 and CDR2: LNHDA, SQIVND (reference sequence). CDR3 size: 14 residues. V was trimmed by 4 bases and J by 5 bases, leaving 14 bases between them. CDR3 loop: CASSTSGVGTEAFF. The DNA for the CDR3 is TGTGCCAGTAGTACTTCAGGTGTTGGAACTGAAGCTTTCTTT.

V usage is TRBV29-1 and J usage is TRBJ1-4, with TRBD1 matching over 8 bases. Germline CDR1 reads SQVTM; CDR2 reads ANQGSEA. V was clipped by 7 bases and J by 7 bases; unmatched bases: 5. The CDR3 runs to 12 residues. The CDR3 region has the DNA TGCAGCGCCGGACAGGGAGGTGAAAAACTGTTTTTT. Its protein product is CSAGQGGEKLFF.

This clonotype has just a few counts. The V call is TRBV29-1, the J call TRBJ1-2; tentative D call: TRBD1 (6 bases). CDR3 size: 15 residues. V was trimmed by 4 bases and J by 7 bases, leaving 22 bases between them. Germline V gene lookup returns CDR1 SQVTM and CDR2 ANQGSEA. The CDR3 sequence is CSVVRDTSSISGYTF. CDR3 DNA sequence: TGCAGCGTTGTTCGGGACACGTCAAGTATAAGTGGCTACACCTTC.

This chain joins TRBV29-1 and TRBJ1-1; D is unclear. Trimming left V 4 bases short and J 6 bases short, with 12 bases between. CDR3 size: 12 residues. Germline V gene lookup returns CDR1 SQVTM and CDR2 ANQGSEA. The CDR3 region is CSVVRAGSEAFF. The CDR3 nucleotides are TGCAGCGTTGTCCGGGCAGGCTCTGAAGCTTTCTTT.

This clonotype appeared many times. V gene TRBV29-1 combines with J gene TRBJ1-2; TRBD1 might be the D (5 bases). Between the trimmed V and J ends, which lost 4 bases and 3 bases, there was a span of 18 bases. There are 15 residues in the CDR3. The germline CDR1 and CDR2 sequences are SQVTM and ANQGSEA. The CDR3, as DNA: TGCAGCGTTGGGGGCCGTCTAAGGCCCGACTATGGCTACACCTTC. Protein sequence: CSVGGRLRPDYGYTF. Using reference TRBV29-1 and TRBJ1-2 for the parts outside the CDR3, the full variable domain is SAVISQKPSRDICQRGTSLTIQCQVDSQVTMMFWYRQQPGQSLTLIATANQGSEATYESGFVIDKFPISRPNLTFSTLTVSNMSPEDSSIYLCSVGGRLRPDYGYTFGSGTRLTVV.

By frequency in the sample, this clonotype is large (0.1 to 1%). The junction differs from germline at one of its ends, possibly a read error. The chain carries TRBV6-6 and TRBJ1-4, with 7 positions matching TRBD1. The V gene's germline CDR1 is MNHNY and CDR2 SVGAGI (reference sequence). The CDR3 is 18 residues long. In nucleotides, the CDR3 is TGTGCCAGCAGTCACTCCCTACAGGGGACAGCAACTAATGAAAAACTGTTTTTT. This sequence encodes CASSHSLQGTATNEKLFF.

This clonotype has ten or more counts. The chain employs TRBV6-1 and TRBJ1-5; 9 bases match TRBD1. V lost 5 bases and J lost 1; bases outside the gene matches: 6. The CDR3 covers 16 residues. Germline-derived CDR1 and CDR2 are MNHNS and SASEGT. In DNA form, the CDR3 reads TGTGCCAGCAGTACCTGGACAGGGGTAAGCAATCAGCCCCAGCATTTT. Its protein is CASSTWTGVSNQPQHF.

On this clonotype: A read error may produce the germline difference seen at one junction end. The rearrangement joins TRBV11-2 to TRBJ2-3, with D possibly being TRBD2 (6 bases). The CDR3 runs to 13 residues. Germline-derived CDR1 and CDR2 are SGHAT and FQNNGV. This CDR3 is CASSFGGSDTLYF. The CDR3 DNA is TGTGCCAGCAGCTTTGGGGGGTCTGATACGCTGTATTTT.

The chain joins TRBV14 to TRBJ2-7; the D gene could be TRBD1 or TRBD2 (5 bases each). Germline CDR1 reads SGHDN; CDR2 reads FVKESK. The CDR3 has 15 amino acids. V dropped 4 bases and J dropped 0 bases, with 13 bases sitting between them. The CDR3 here is CASSPRWGSSYEQYF. In nucleotides, the CDR3 is TGTGCCAGCAGCCCCCGGTGGGGGAGCTCCTACGAGCAGTACTTC.

The rearrangement uses TRBV6-5 and TRBJ2-5; possibly TRBD1 for D (6 bases). Trimming stripped 1 base from V and 7 bases from J, with 13 bases between. Germline values: CDR1 MNHEY, CDR2 SVGAGI. This CDR3 contains 14 residues. This CDR3 is CASSYLAGVATQYF. The CDR3, as DNA: TGTGCCAGCAGTTACTTGGCAGGGGTAGCGACCCAGTACTTC.

There are a few counts of this clonotype. One junction end does not reproduce the germline sequence, and a read error may be involved. The chain uses TRBV5-6 and TRBJ2-1; no reliable D call. CDR1 and CDR2 from the germline V gene are SGHDT and YYEEEE. The CDR3 sequence is 14 residues long. CDR3 sequence: CACSPPGQHIEQFF. Written as DNA, the CDR3 is TGTGCCTGCAGCCCGCCGGGTCAGCACATTGAGCAGTTCTTC.

This clonotype was picked up many times. The chain is built from TRBV11-2 and TRBJ2-1; 9 bases are shared with TRBD1. The junction had 18 bases not matched to a gene; V was cut back by 6 bases and J by 0 bases. The CDR3 sequence is 20 residues long. In germline, CDR1 is SGHAT, CDR2 FQNNGV. The CDR3 spells CASSEEPGQGGTSSYNEQFF. As DNA, the CDR3 is TGTGCCAGCAGTGAAGAACCGGGACAGGGAGGTACTAGCTCCTACAATGAGCAGTTCTTC.

The chain employs TRBV6-5 and TRBJ1-4, with D maybe TRBD1 (6 bases). The germline gives CDR1 MNHEY, CDR2 SVGAGI. V lost 5 bases and J lost 6, with 16 bases in between. The CDR3 extends over 15 amino acids. CDR3 nucleotide sequence: TGTGCCAGCAGTCCCTACAGGACAGCGGATGAAAAACTGTTTTTT. This gives the protein CASSPYRTADEKLFF.

The V call is TRBV11-2, the J call TRBJ2-3; TRBD2 aligns across 9 bases. The CDR3 loop spans 21 amino acids. The trim removed 2 bases at V and 0 bases at J, leaving 18 bases unmatched. Germline V gives CDR1 SGHAT, CDR2 FQNNGV. In nucleotides, the CDR3 is TGTGCCAGCAGCTTACCCCGAGGAGCGGGGGGCCTACCCACTAGCACAGATACGCAGTATTTT. Its translation: CASSLPRGAGGLPTSTDTQYF.

This clonotype was recorded a few times. This chain joins TRBV5-1 and TRBJ2-1; the D gene is possibly TRBD2 (6 bases). V lost 1 base, J lost 3 bases, and 11 bases lay in between. The CDR3 loop spans 15 amino acids. The germline V gene encodes CDR1 SGHRS and CDR2 YFSETQ. The CDR3 region is CASSLTGGNYNEQFF. CDR3 DNA sequence: TGCGCCAGCAGCTTGACGGGCGGGAACTACAATGAGCAGTTCTTC. Drawing the rest from reference TRBV5-1 and TRBJ2-1, the complete variable domain is KAGVTQTPRYLIKTRGQQVTLSCSPISGHRSVSWYQQTPGQGLQFLFEYFSETQRNKGNFPGRFSGRQFSNSRSEMNVSTLELGDSALYLCASSLTGGNYNEQFFGPGTRLTVL.

The table lists this clonotype with many counts. The V call is TRBV20-1, the J call TRBJ1-3; a possible D gene is TRBD1 (5 bases). Germline CDR1 reads DFQATT; CDR2 reads SNEGSKA (reference sequence). Trimming removed 4 bases from V and 8 bases from J, with 21 bases in between. The CDR3 sequence is 15 residues long. In DNA, the CDR3 is TGCAGTGCTATCACGCCGGGACCCTCCGGGGACACCATATATTTT. It translates to CSAITPGPSGDTIYF.

The chain couples TRBV5-1 to TRBJ2-4; 7 nucleotides match TRBD2. V lost 0 bases and J lost 6; bases outside the gene matches: 9. This CDR3 spans 16 amino acids. Germline CDR1 SGHRS, CDR2 YFSETQ. CDR3 sequence reads: CASSLGPETGGNIQYF. The CDR3 nucleotides are TGCGCCAGCAGCTTGGGGCCTGAGACGGGGGGAAACATTCAGTACTTC.

The CDR3 reads CASSRTGTGNTIYF. The CDR3 bases are TGTGCCAGCAGCAGGACAGGAACTGGAAACACCATATATTTT. The chain uses TRBV7-9 and TRBJ1-3; 7 bases fit TRBD1. Germline V gene data show CDR1 as SEHNR and CDR2 as FQNEAQ (reference sequence). V dropped 5 bases and J dropped 2; count of bases not matched to a gene: 3. This CDR3 is 14 amino acids long.

This chain links TRBV6-5 with TRBJ1-2; D ambiguous. Germline lookup yields CDR1 MNHEY and CDR2 SVGAGI. Deletions cut 5 bases from V and 7 bases from J, with 14 bases between. This CDR3 spans 13 amino acids. The CDR3 nucleotides read TGTGCCAGCAGTGTTCATCCGGTCTTTGGCTACACCTTC. Amino acid sequence: CASSVHPVFGYTF.

The V call is TRBV11-3, the J call TRBJ2-1; no firm D call. The V gene's germline CDR1 is SGHNT and CDR2 YENEEA. V was cut by 0 bases and J by 2 bases, with 11 bases left in between. The CDR3 is 16 amino acids. This CDR3 is CASSLESGAAYNEQFF. CDR3 bases: TGTGCCAGCAGCTTAGAATCGGGCGCGGCCTACAATGAGCAGTTCTTC.

This clonotype was observed a few times. The rearrangement uses TRBV29-1 and TRBJ2-7; 9 nucleotides line up with TRBD1. The CDR3 runs 14 residues. Per germline, CDR1 SQVTM and CDR2 ANQGSEA. Trimming took 6 bases from V and 2 from J; bases not matched to a gene: 8. The CDR3 spells CSVHGTGRTYEQYF. The CDR3 DNA reads TGCAGCGTCCACGGGACAGGGAGGACCTACGAGCAGTACTTC.

This clonotype was recorded at least ten times. CDR3 bases: TGCGCCAGCAACCTTAGAGGCGGGGGGGCCACAGATACGCAGTATTTT. It is translated as CASNLRGGGATDTQYF. The J gene is TRBJ2-3, the V gene TRBV5-1; 9 bases line up with TRBD2. This CDR3 comprises 16 residues. After removal of 6 bases from V and 2 bases from J, the junction contained 10 bases not matched to a gene. Germline loops: CDR1 SGHRS, CDR2 YFSETQ.